This T cell receptor beta chain was documented in a study of identical twins. From the 5' RACE reads, TCRdb called clonotypes with MiXCR, one entry per CDR3 protein. The repertoire has approximately 500,000 distinct CDR3 sequences, less than 25% of them found once; the top ten carry roughly 3%. The CDR3 runs to 13 residues. Trimming took off 9 bases at V and 4 bases at J, with 16 bases between the two ends. Germline-derived CDR1 and CDR2 are LNHNV and YYDKDF (reference sequence). The same specimen was also included in a second study, on T cells expressing NK-cell markers. That source adds: Sorted CD3+CD56+NKG2C+, CD3+CD56+NKG2C- and CD3+CD56-NKG2C+ T cells provided the TCR beta repertoires.

The chain joins TRBV15 to TRBJ2-7; unclear D gene. Sequencing input: CD4+ T cells sorted from blood. The clonotype originates from a woman between 18 and 30 years old in good health. The CDR3 is CATAASSGYEQYF. CDR3 bases: TGTGCCACAGCCGCCAGCTCCGGTTACGAGCAGTACTTC.